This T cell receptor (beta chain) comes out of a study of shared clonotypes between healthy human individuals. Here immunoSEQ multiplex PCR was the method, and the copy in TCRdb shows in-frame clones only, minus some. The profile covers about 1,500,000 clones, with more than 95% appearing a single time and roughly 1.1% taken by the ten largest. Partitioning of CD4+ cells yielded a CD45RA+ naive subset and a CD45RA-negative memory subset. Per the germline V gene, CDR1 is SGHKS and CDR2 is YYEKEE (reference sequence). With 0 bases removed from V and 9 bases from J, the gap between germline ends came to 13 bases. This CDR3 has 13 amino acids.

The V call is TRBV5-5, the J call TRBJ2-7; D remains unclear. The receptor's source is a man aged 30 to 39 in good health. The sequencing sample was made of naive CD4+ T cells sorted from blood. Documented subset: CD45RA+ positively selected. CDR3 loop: CASSLGLSERQYF. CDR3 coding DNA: TGTGCCAGCAGCTTGGGACTCTCAGAACGGCAGTACTTC. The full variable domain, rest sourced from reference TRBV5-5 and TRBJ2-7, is DAGVTQSPTHLIKTRGQQVTLRCSPISGHKSVSWYQQVLGQGPQFIFQYYEKEERGRGNFPDRFSARQFPNYSSELNVNALLLGDSALYLCASSLGLSERQYFGPGTRLTVT.